These 17 T cell receptor beta chains were sequenced from one sample in a study of blood T cell repertoires in COVID-19 (dated by TCRdb to the early 2020s). Library generation was performed with the immunoSEQ multiplex PCR assay. TCRdb provides this immuneACCESS table in a form limited to in-frame rearrangements. Some clones are lacking; in checked studies, under half of them reflect an unresolved V gene, and why the rest are absent is not known. For this sample there are 200,000 to 300,000 clones; about 93% appear just once. Jointly, the top ten make up around 0.9% of the sample. The sample comprised peripheral blood. These receptors originate from a man younger than 40 with COVID-19, enrolled during active disease.

The V gene is TRBV5-6, the J gene TRBJ1-1; 8 nucleotides line up with TRBD1. The V gene's germline CDR1 is SGHDT and CDR2 YYEEEE. The CDR3 is made up of 14 amino acids. J lost 6 bases, V lost 4 bases, and 8 bases had no gene match. The CDR3 protein is CASSGRGRTSEAFF. The CDR3 DNA reads as TGTGCCAGCAGCGGCAGGGGGCGCACATCTGAAGCTTTCTTT.

The chain carries TRBV10-3 and TRBJ1-3; D is unclear. Germline V gives CDR1 ENHRY, CDR2 SYGVKD. V lost 6 bases, J lost 1 base, and 4 bases lay in between. The CDR3 sequence is 12 residues long. CDR3 nucleotide sequence: TGTGCCATCAGCAATTCTGGAAACACCATATATTTT. Its translation is CAISNSGNTIYF.

This CDR3 reads CAISDLREDEQYF. The CDR3 DNA reads TGTGCCATCAGTGACCTCAGGGAGGACGAGCAGTACTTC. The chain combines TRBV10-3 with TRBJ2-7, with a tentative D call TRBD2 (6 bases). This CDR3 spans 13 amino acids. V dropped 3 bases and J dropped 5 bases, with 11 bases sitting between them. In germline, CDR1 is ENHRY, CDR2 SYGVKD.

The genes are TRBV5-1 and TRBJ2-3, with 15 bases matching TRBD2. Germline loops: CDR1 SGHRS, CDR2 YFSETQ. The CDR3 covers 16 residues. The ends lost 4 bases at V and 6 bases at J; junction bases unmatched: 6. The CDR3 protein is CASSTRTSGGADTQYF. CDR3 in DNA: TGCGCCAGCAGCACACGGACTAGCGGGGGGGCGGATACGCAGTATTTT.

The CDR3: CASSWGLANTGELFF. CDR3 DNA: TGTGCCAGTAGTTGGGGACTAGCGAACACCGGGGAGCTGTTTTTT. The chain couples TRBV19 to TRBJ2-2, with 8 bases aligning to TRBD2. The V gene end was trimmed by 5 bases and the J gene end by 0 bases; junction bases not matched to a gene: 2. Germline lookup yields CDR1 LNHDA and CDR2 SQIVND (reference sequence). CDR3 length: 15 amino acids.

The chain is built from TRBV9 and TRBJ2-3, with TRBD2 matching over 7 bases. The J segment lost 4 bases and the V segment lost 5 bases, leaving 7 bases of the junction unmatched. The germline CDR1 and CDR2 sequences are SGDLS and YYNGEE. This CDR3 comprises 14 residues. CDR3 region: CASRGRDYPDTQYF. DNA for the CDR3: TGTGCCAGCAGGGGGAGGGATTACCCAGATACGCAGTATTTT.

This chain links TRBV19 with TRBJ1-1, with 9 bases that match TRBD1. The CDR3 extends over 14 amino acids. Unmatched junction bases numbered 4, after V lost 7 bases and J lost 1 base. CDR1 LNHDA and CDR2 SQIVND come from the germline V gene (reference sequence). The CDR3 reads CASTLTGGNTEAFF. In DNA, the CDR3 is TGTGCCAGTACCCTGACAGGGGGGAACACTGAAGCTTTCTTT.

The chain recombines TRBV29-1 with TRBJ2-5; a possible D gene is TRBD1 (7 bases). CDR1 and CDR2 (germline): SQVTM, ANQGSEA. This CDR3 region has 14 residues. V gave up 1 base and J gave up 4 bases, with 13 bases separating them. CDR3 residues: CSVEVGRGAETQYF. CDR3 sequence (DNA): TGCAGCGTTGAAGTTGGCAGGGGGGCAGAGACCCAGTACTTC.

V and J are TRBV7-9 and TRBJ1-2, with TRBD1 matching over 7 bases. Germline loops: CDR1 SEHNR, CDR2 FQNEAQ (reference sequence). J lost 1 base, V lost 2 bases, and 4 bases had no gene match. CDR3 length equals 15 residues. CDR3 sequence (DNA): TGTGCCAGCAGCTTACGGTGGGACAGTAACTATGGCTACACCTTC. Protein: CASSLRWDSNYGYTF.

The rearrangement uses TRBV6-5 and TRBJ1-1; 9 nucleotides line up with TRBD1. Trimming took 4 bases from V and 6 from J; bases not matched to a gene: 9. The CDR3 contains 15 residues. Germline CDR1 and CDR2: MNHEY and SVGAGI. CDR3 sequence reads: CASSSTGTGRSEAFF. The CDR3 nucleotides are TGTGCCAGCAGTTCGACCGGGACAGGGAGGTCTGAAGCTTTCTTT.

The CDR3 DNA reads TGTGCCAGCAGCTTGGCATTAGGGCGGGGAGAAACTGAAGCTTTCTTT. Its protein product is CASSLALGRGETEAFF. This chain links TRBV5-5 with TRBJ1-1; D call uncertain. Trimming took 0 bases from V and 5 from J, leaving 17 bases between them. This CDR3 contains 16 residues. Germline V lookup: CDR1 SGHKS, CDR2 YYEKEE (reference sequence).

The rearrangement joins TRBV14 to TRBJ1-6; 10 nucleotides line up with TRBD1. This CDR3 region has 21 residues. With V trimmed by 3 bases and J by 0 bases, 14 bases remained unmatched. Per the germline V gene, CDR1 is SGHDN and CDR2 is FVKESK. Written as DNA, the CDR3 is TGTGCCAGCAGCCAGAGGGGGACAGGGGCCGCCTTGAGCTCCTATAATTCACCCCTCCACTTT. This sequence encodes CASSQRGTGAALSSYNSPLHF.

This clone was recorded only once. This CDR3 is CASSQTGNQPQHF. CDR3 sequence (DNA): TGTGCCAGCAGCCAGACAGGTAATCAGCCCCAGCATTTT. The chain employs TRBV27 and TRBJ1-5; tentatively, D is TRBD1 (6 bases). Trimming took off 6 bases at V and 4 bases at J, with 10 bases between the two ends. This CDR3 has 13 amino acids. Germline loops: CDR1 MNHEY, CDR2 SMNVEV (reference sequence).

The rearrangement links TRBV18 to TRBJ1-2; 7 nucleotides agree with TRBD1. The CDR3 is made up of 14 amino acids. Losses at the gene ends were 4 bases for V and 4 bases for J; bases not matched to a gene: 6. CDR1 KGHSH and CDR2 LQKENI come from the germline V gene. This CDR3 is CASSLDRVFYGYTF. Written as DNA, the CDR3 is TGTGCCAGCTCACTCGACAGGGTCTTCTATGGCTACACCTTC.

The chain links TRBV10-2 to TRBJ1-1; no firm D call. From germline, CDR1 is WSHSY and CDR2 SAAADI. The length of the CDR3 is 14 residues. The V and J ends lost 1 base and 4 bases respectively, with 10 bases between them. CDR3 amino acids: CASSEFRVRTEAFF. DNA of the CDR3: TGCGCCAGCAGTGAGTTTCGGGTTCGCACTGAAGCTTTCTTT.

The gene calls are TRBV6-5 and TRBJ2-7, with D tentatively TRBD2 (6 bases). This CDR3 spans 14 amino acids. From germline, CDR1 is MNHEY and CDR2 SVGAGI. V lost 2 bases and J 4 bases, leaving 12 bases between the germline ends. As DNA, the CDR3 is TGTGCCAGCAGTTACATCCGGGGGAGTTACGAGCAGTACTTC. This translates into CASSYIRGSYEQYF.

CDR3 sequence: CASSFTGGSFADTQYF. The CDR3 DNA follows: TGCGCCAGCAGCTTTACGGGGGGGTCCTTTGCAGATACGCAGTATTTT. The chain employs TRBV5-1 and TRBJ2-3, with 8 bases matching TRBD2. The V gene's germline CDR1 is SGHRS and CDR2 YFSETQ. V shed 2 bases and J 4 bases; nucleotides not matched to a gene: 9. The CDR3 spans 16 residues.